This T cell receptor (beta chain) was profiled in a study of long-term antiretroviral therapy in people with HIV. Study-wide points: Pre-ART expanded TRB clones stayed dominant throughout, though often decreasing after ART.

The germline gives CDR1 SGHNT, CDR2 YYREEE (reference sequence). The ends were cut back, 0 bases at V and 3 bases at J, with 12 bases in the middle. This CDR3 has 16 amino acids. Notes on this clone: Its antigen is currently unknown.

The authors ran the immunoSEQ assay, v3.0, at survey level. Profiled with immunoSEQ multiplex PCR; TCRdb holds only in-frame clones, not every one. This table has 40,000 to 60,000 clones, about 88% appearing once. Specimens retained roughly 0.9-11 million cryopreserved PBMC preceding DNA extraction. The source material was unsorted PBMCs, sampled 0.8 years after starting antiretroviral therapy. The chain recombines TRBV5-4 with TRBJ1-4; D is undetermined. This sequence originates from a woman aged 18-35 years with HIV. Here the CDR3 reads CASSLESSAANEKLFF. The CDR3, as DNA: TGTGCCAGCAGCTTGGAATCGTCAGCCGCTAATGAAAAACTGTTTTTT.